This T cell receptor (beta chain) emerged from a study of blood T cell repertoires in COVID-19. Across the whole study: Researchers got acute and convalescent COVID-19 samples from the United States, Italy and Spain. Nucleic acid was either cDNA or gDNA, and it came from T cells, B-cell-depleted T cells, or PBMCs.

This CDR3 is built from 11 residues. Trimming took off 0 bases at V and 6 bases at J, with 5 bases between the two ends. In germline, CDR1 is SQVTM, CDR2 ANQGSEA. Original processing methods: The authors estimated nucleated cell counts from reference gene primer amplification. Method: immunoSEQ multiplex PCR; TCRdb's copy keeps in-frame clones and lacks some. That table furnishes V, J and clone size, whereas the DNA furnished D and trimming. The data show some 86,000 clones, about 83% seen once. This TCR came from a woman aged 70-85 years with acute or convalescent COVID-19. The V call is TRBV29-1, the J call TRBJ1-2; D not resolved. The sample was peripheral blood. CDR3 coding DNA: TGCAGCGTTGAAGACCGGGATGGCTACACCTTC. It is translated as CSVEDRDGYTF.